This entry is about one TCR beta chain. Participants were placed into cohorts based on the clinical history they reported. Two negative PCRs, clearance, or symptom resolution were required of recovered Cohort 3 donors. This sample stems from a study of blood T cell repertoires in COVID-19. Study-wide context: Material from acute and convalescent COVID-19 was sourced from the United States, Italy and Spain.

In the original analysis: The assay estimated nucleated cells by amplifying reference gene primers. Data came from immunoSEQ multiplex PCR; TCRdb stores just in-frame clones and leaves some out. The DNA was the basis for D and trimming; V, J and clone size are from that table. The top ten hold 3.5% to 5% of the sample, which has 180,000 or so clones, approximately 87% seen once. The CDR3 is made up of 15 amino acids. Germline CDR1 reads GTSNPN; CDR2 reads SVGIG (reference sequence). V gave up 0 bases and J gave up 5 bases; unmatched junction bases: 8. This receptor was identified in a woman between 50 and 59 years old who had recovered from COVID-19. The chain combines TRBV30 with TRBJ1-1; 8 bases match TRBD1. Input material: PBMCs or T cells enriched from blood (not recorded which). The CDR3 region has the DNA TGTGCCTGGAGTGTACTCGGCAGGGGGCGAACTGAAGCTTTCTTT. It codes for CAWSVLGRGRTEAFF. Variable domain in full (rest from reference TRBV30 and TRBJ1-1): SQTIHQWPATLVQPVGSPLSLECTVEGTSNPNLYWYRQAAGRGLQLLFYSVGIGQISSEVPQNLSASRPQDRQFILSSKKLLLSDSGFYLCAWSVLGRGRTEAFFGQGTRLTVV.